One sample yielded the 9 T cell receptor beta chains listed below, sequenced in a study of shared clonotypes between healthy human individuals. Here immunoSEQ multiplex PCR was the method, and the copy in TCRdb shows in-frame clones only, minus some. The data hold approximately 500,000 clones, with around four fifths observed a single time. The sample consisted of PBMCs. The receptors here all came from a woman between 40 and 50 years old in good health. Some clones in this sample may be carry-over from other donors' samples.

V is TRBV28 and J is TRBJ2-2; unclear D gene. The CDR3 is 13 residues long. V lost 6 bases and J lost 6, with 11 bases in between. CDR1 is MDHEN and CDR2 is SYDVKM in the germline V gene. CDR3 nucleotides: TGTGCCAGCAGCCGGGCGTTACCCGGGGAGCTGTTTTTT. Its translation: CASSRALPGELFF.

CDR3 in DNA: TGCGCCAGCAGCCAAGATTGGGCTAGCGGGAGGGACCGGCTGACTGGGGAGCTGTTTTTT. Residues: CASSQDWASGRDRLTGELFF. The chain links TRBV4-1 to TRBJ2-2; 12 nucleotides match TRBD2. CDR1 is MGHRA, CDR2 YSYEKL, per germline. The CDR3 spans 20 residues. The V segment lost 0 bases and the J segment 8 bases; nucleotides outside the gene matches: 16.

This clone came up many times. The sample holds other DNA sequences that translate to the same CDR3. The genes are TRBV6-4 and TRBJ2-3; D may match TRBD1 or TRBD2 (5 bases each). This CDR3 contains 13 residues. The germline gives CDR1 MRHNA, CDR2 SNTAGT. Trimming removed 6 bases at V and 0 bases at J, with 7 bases between. The CDR3 protein is CASSGASTDTQYF. As DNA, the CDR3 is TGTGCCAGCAGCGGGGCTAGCACAGATACGCAGTATTTT.

This chain links TRBV28 with TRBJ2-7; weak D call: TRBD2 (5 bases). CDR3 length equals 15 residues. Germline CDR1 reads MDHEN; CDR2 reads SYDVKM. V lost 1 base, J lost 0 bases, and 10 bases lay in between. CDR3 protein: CASSLFGSPSYEQYF. CDR3 nucleotide sequence: TGTGCCAGCAGTTTATTTGGGAGCCCCTCCTACGAGCAGTACTTC.

The V gene is TRBV4-3, the J gene TRBJ2-5, with a possible D match to TRBD2 (5 bases). The DNA end is a closer match to TRBJ2-7, so the J assignment may be wrong. The germline V gene has CDR1 LGHNA and CDR2 YSLEER. The CDR3 sequence is 14 residues long. This CDR3 is CASSQEADGVEQYF. For the CDR3, the DNA is TGCGCCAGCAGCCAAGAGGCGGACGGGGTCGAGCAGTACTTC.

V and J are TRBV5-1 and TRBJ2-2; 8 bases map to TRBD1. J lost 0 bases, V lost 3 bases, and 4 bases had no gene match. Per the germline V gene, CDR1 is SGHRS and CDR2 is YFSETQ. The length of the CDR3 is 16 residues. The CDR3: CASSSYRGANTGELFF. In nucleotides, the CDR3 is TGCGCCAGCAGCTCGTACAGGGGGGCGAACACCGGGGAGCTGTTTTTT.

In its sample, this clone was seen a few times. The J gene is TRBJ2-2, the V gene TRBV27; D uncertain. This CDR3 is 17 amino acids long. V gave up 5 bases and J gave up 0 bases, with 16 bases separating them. Germline lookup yields CDR1 MNHEY and CDR2 SMNVEV (reference sequence). The CDR3 coding sequence is TGTGCCAGCAGTCCCTTAGGGCGGAGCCCGAACACCGGGGAGCTGTTTTTT. Its protein is CASSPLGRSPNTGELFF.

This rearrangement joins TRBV11-2 to TRBJ1-3, with 8 bases lining up with TRBD1. J gave up 2 bases and V 4 bases, and 10 bases lay outside the gene matches. Germline CDR1 SGHAT, CDR2 FQNNGV. This CDR3 spans 17 amino acids. The CDR3 region is CASSSGQGSIAGNTIYF. As DNA, the CDR3 is TGTGCCAGCAGCTCAGGACAGGGCTCAATCGCTGGAAACACCATATATTTT.

The rearrangement links TRBV4-1 to TRBJ2-5; 8 nucleotides line up with TRBD2. This CDR3 is built from 17 residues. V shed 1 base, J shed 1 base, and the junction held 8 bases outside the gene matches. CDR1 is MGHRA, CDR2 YSYEKL, per germline. The chain's CDR3 is CASSQGGTSGFQETQYF. The CDR3 DNA follows: TGCGCCAGCAGCCAAGGGGGTACTAGCGGCTTCCAAGAGACCCAGTACTTC.